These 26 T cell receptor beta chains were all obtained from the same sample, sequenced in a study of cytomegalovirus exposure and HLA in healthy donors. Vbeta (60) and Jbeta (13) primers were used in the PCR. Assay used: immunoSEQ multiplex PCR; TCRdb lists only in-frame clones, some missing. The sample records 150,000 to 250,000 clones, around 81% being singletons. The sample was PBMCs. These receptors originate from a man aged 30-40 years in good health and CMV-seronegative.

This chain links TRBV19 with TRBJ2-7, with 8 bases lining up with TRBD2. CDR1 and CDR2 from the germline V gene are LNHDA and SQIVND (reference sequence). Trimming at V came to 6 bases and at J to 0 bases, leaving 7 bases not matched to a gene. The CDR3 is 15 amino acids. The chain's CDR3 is CASSAGGASSYEQYF. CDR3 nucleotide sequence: TGTGCCAGTAGCGCCGGGGGGGCTAGCTCCTACGAGCAGTACTTC.

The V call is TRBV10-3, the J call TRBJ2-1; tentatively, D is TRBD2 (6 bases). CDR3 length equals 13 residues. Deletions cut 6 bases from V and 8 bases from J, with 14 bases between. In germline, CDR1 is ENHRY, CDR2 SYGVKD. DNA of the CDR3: TGTGCCATCAGGCCTGCCCCGGGAGATGAGCAGTTCTTC. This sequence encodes CAIRPAPGDEQFF.

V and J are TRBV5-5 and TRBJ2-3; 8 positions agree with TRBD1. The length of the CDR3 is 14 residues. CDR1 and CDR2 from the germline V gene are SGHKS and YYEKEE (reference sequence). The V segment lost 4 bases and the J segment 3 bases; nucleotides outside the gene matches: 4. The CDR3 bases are TGTGCCAGCAGCCTGACAGGGGTTACAGATACGCAGTATTTT. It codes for CASSLTGVTDTQYF.

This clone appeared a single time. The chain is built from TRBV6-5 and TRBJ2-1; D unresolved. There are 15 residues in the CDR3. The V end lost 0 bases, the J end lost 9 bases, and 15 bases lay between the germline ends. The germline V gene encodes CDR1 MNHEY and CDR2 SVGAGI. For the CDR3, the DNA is TGTGCCAGCAGTTACTCGGGTCCCCAGGTTGGTGAGCAGTTCTTC. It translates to CASSYSGPQVGEQFF.

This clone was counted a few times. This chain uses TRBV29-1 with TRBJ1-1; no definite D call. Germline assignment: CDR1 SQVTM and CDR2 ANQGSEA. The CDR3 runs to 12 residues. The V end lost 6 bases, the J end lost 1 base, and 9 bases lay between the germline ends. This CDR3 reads CSVVQQNTEAFF. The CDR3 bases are TGCAGCGTGGTCCAACAGAACACTGAAGCTTTCTTT.

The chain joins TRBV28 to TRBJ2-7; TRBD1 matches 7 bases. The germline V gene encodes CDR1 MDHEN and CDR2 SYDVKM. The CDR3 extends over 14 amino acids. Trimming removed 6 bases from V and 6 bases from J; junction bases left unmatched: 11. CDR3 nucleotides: TGTGCCAGCAGCCCCCCCGGGACAGTCCCCGAGCAGTACTTC. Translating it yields CASSPPGTVPEQYF.

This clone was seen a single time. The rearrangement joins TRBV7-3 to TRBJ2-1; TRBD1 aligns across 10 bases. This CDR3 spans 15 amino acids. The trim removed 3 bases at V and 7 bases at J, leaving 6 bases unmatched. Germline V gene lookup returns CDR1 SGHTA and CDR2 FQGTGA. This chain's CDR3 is CASSLTGGVINEQFF. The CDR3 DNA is TGTGCCAGCAGCTTGACAGGGGGCGTTATAAATGAGCAGTTCTTC.

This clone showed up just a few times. CDR3 region: CAGQGGTAGYEQYF. In nucleotides, the CDR3 is TGTGCCGGACAGGGAGGGACAGCGGGCTACGAGCAGTACTTC. This chain joins TRBV6-1 and TRBJ2-7, with D tentatively TRBD1 (8 bases). The V end was cut by 11 bases, the J end by 3 bases, with 20 bases between. Per the germline V gene, CDR1 is MNHNS and CDR2 is SASEGT. The CDR3 spans 14 residues.

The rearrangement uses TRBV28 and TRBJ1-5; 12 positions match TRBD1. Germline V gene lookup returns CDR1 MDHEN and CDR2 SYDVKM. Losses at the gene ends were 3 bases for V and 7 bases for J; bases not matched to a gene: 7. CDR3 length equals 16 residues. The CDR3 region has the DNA TGTGCCAGCAGTTTTACCGGGACAGGGGGCGCACAGCCCCAGCATTTT. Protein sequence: CASSFTGTGGAQPQHF.

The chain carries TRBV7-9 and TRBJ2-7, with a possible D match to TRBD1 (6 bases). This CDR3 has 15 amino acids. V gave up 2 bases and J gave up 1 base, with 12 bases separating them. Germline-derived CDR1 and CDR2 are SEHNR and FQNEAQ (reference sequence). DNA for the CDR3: TGTGCCAGCAGCTTAATCAGGGGCCCATCCTACGAGCAGTACTTC. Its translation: CASSLIRGPSYEQYF.

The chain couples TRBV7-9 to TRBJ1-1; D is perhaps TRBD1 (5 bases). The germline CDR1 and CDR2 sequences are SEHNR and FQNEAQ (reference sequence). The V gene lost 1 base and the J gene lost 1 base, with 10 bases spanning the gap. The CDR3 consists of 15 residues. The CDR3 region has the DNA TGTGCCAGCAGCTTAGTTTTAGGACAGAACACTGAAGCTTTCTTT. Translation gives CASSLVLGQNTEAFF.

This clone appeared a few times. CDR3: CASSHSQGGGDEQFF. CDR3 sequence (DNA): TGTGCCAGCAGCCATTCACAGGGGGGGGGAGATGAGCAGTTCTTC. J is TRBJ2-1 and V is TRBV6-1, with D perhaps TRBD1 (8 bases). Per germline, CDR1 MNHNS and CDR2 SASEGT. The CDR3 is 15 amino acids. V was shortened by 6 bases and J by 8 bases, with 20 bases between the two germline ends.

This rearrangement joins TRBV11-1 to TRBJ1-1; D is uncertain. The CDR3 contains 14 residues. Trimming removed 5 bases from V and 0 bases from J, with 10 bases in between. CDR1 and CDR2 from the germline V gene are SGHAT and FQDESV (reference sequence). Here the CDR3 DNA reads TGTGCCAGCAGCCGAAGCCTTTTGAACACTGAAGCTTTCTTT. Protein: CASSRSLLNTEAFF.

CDR3 region: CASSSPGLAGGLFF. CDR3 nucleotides: TGTGCCAGCAGCTCGCCGGGACTAGCGGGAGGGCTGTTTTTT. The chain is built from TRBV5-4 and TRBJ2-2; 15 bases agree with TRBD2. The length of the CDR3 is 14 residues. J lost 13 bases, V lost 3 bases, and 4 bases had no gene match. In germline, CDR1 is SGHNT, CDR2 YYREEE (reference sequence). Full variable domain (remainder filled in from reference TRBV5-4 and TRBJ2-2): ETGVTQSPTHLIKTRGQQVTLRCSSQSGHNTVSWYQQALGQGPQFIFQYYREEENGRGNFPPRFSGLQFPNYSSELNVNALELDDSALYLCASSSPGLAGGLFFGEGSRLTVL.

CDR3 in DNA: TGTGCCAGTAGTATCTCCACACAGGGTCCCCCCGAGCAGTACTTC. Translating it yields CASSISTQGPPEQYF. This sequence joins TRBV19 and TRBJ2-7; the D gene is possibly TRBD1 (6 bases). Trimming stripped 3 bases from V and 6 bases from J, with 18 bases between. This CDR3 is built from 15 residues. Germline CDR1 reads LNHDA; CDR2 reads SQIVND (reference sequence).

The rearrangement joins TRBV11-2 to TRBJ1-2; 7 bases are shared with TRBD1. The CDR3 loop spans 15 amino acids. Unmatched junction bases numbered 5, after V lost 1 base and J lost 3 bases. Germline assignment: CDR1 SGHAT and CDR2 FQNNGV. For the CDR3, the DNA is TGTGCCAGCAGCTTAGGACCGGGACAGTACTATGGCTACACCTTC. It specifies CASSLGPGQYYGYTF. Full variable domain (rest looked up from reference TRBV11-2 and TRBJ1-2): EAGVAQSPRYKIIEKRQSVAFWCNPISGHATLYWYQQILGQGPKLLIQFQNNGVVDDSQLPKDRFSAERLKGVDSTLKIQPAKLEDSAVYLCASSLGPGQYYGYTFGSGTRLTVV.

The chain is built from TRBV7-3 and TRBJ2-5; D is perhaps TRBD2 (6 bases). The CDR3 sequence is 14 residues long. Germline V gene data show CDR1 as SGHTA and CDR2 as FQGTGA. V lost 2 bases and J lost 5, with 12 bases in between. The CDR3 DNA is TGTGCCAGCAGCTTATTGGGGGGACGGGAGACCCAGTACTTC. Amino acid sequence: CASSLLGGRETQYF.

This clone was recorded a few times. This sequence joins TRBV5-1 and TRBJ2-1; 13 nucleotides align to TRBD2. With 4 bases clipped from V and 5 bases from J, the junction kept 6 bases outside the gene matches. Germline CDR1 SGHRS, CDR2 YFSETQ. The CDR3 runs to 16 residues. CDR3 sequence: CASSSTGTSGDNEQFF. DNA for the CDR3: TGCGCCAGCAGCAGCACCGGGACTAGCGGGGACAATGAGCAGTTCTTC. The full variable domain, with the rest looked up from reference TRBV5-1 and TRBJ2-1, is KAGVTQTPRYLIKTRGQQVTLSCSPISGHRSVSWYQQTPGQGLQFLFEYFSETQRNKGNFPGRFSGRQFSNSRSEMNVSTLELGDSALYLCASSSTGTSGDNEQFFGPGTRLTVL.

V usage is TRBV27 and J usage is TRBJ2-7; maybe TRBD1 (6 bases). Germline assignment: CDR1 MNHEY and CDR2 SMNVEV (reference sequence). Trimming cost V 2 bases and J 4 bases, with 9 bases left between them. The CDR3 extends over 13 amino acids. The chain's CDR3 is CASSLKQGYEQYF. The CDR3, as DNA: TGTGCCAGCAGTTTAAAACAGGGTTACGAGCAGTACTTC.

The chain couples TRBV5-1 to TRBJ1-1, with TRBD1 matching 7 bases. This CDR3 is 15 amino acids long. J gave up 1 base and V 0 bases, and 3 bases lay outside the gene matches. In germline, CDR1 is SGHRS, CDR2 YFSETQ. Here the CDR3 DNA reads TGCGCCAGCAGCTTGGAGGGGGCGAGGAACACTGAAGCTTTCTTT. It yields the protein CASSLEGARNTEAFF.

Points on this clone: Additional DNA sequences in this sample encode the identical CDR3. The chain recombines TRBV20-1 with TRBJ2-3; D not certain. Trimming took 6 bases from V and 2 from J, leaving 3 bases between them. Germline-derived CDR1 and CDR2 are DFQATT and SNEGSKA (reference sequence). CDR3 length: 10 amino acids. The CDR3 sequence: CSAYTDTQYF. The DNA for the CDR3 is TGCAGTGCCTACACAGATACGCAGTATTTT.

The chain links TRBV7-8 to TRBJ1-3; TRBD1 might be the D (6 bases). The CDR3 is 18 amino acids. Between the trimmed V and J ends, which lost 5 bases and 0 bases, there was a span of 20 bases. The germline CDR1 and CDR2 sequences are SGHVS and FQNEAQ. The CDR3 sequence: CASSPRAGQTYSGNTIYF. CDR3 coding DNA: TGTGCCAGCAGCCCCCGCGCTGGACAGACTTACTCTGGAAACACCATATATTTT. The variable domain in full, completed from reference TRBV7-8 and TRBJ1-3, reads GAGVSQSPRYKVAKRGQDVALRCDPISGHVSLFWYQQALGQGPEFLTYFQNEAQLDKSGLPSDRFFAERPEGSVSTLKIQRTQQEDSAVYLCASSPRAGQTYSGNTIYFGEGSWLTVV.

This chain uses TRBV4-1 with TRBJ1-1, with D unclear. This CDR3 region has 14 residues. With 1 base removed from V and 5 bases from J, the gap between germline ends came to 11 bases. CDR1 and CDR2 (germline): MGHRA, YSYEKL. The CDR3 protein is CASSQAGARTEAFF. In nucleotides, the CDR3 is TGCGCCAGCAGCCAAGCGGGAGCGCGGACTGAAGCTTTCTTT.

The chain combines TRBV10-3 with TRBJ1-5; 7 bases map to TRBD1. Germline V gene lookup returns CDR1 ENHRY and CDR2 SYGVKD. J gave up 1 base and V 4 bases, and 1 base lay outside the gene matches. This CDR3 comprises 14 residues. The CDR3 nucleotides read TGTGCCATCAGTGCAGGGGGGAGCAATCAGCCCCAGCATTTT. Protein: CAISAGGSNQPQHF.

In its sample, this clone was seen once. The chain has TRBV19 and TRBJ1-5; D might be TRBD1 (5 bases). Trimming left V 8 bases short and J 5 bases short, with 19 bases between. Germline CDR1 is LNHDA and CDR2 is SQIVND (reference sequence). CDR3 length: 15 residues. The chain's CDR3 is CASGQGREGYQPQHF. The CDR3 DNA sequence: TGTGCCAGTGGCCAGGGCAGGGAGGGTTATCAGCCCCAGCATTTT.

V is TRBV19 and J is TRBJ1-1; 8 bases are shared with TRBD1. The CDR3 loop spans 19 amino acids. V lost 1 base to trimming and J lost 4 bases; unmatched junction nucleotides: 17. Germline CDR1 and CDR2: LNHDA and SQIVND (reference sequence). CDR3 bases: TGTGCCAGTAGTATAGTTCACCTCAACCCTCAGGGGGCAGGCACTGAAGCTTTCTTT. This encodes CASSIVHLNPQGAGTEAFF.